This TCR beta chain was profiled in a study of cytomegalovirus exposure and HLA in healthy donors. 60 Vbeta and 13 Jbeta primers were used in PCR. Generated by immunoSEQ multiplex PCR, the TCRdb table keeps only in-frame clones and is missing some. Of about 160,000 clones in the sample, over 75% were seen once. This clone was observed once. Specimen: PBMCs. This clonotype originated in a woman in her thirties in good health and CMV-seronegative.

CDR3 nucleotide sequence: TGTGCCAGCAGCCCGTCGGGGGACAGGGCCTACGAGCAGTACTTC. This codes for CASSPSGDRAYEQYF. J is TRBJ2-7 and V is TRBV7-9; 9 nucleotides align to TRBD1. V lost 5 bases and J lost 2; bases outside the gene matches: 7. There are 15 residues in the CDR3. CDR1 and CDR2 from the germline V gene are SEHNR and FQNEAQ (reference sequence).